This T cell receptor beta chain originates from a study of chemoradiotherapy in HPV16-positive cancers. Across the whole study: Candidate HPV-specific clones and shared TCR motifs came from two HPV16-positive patients. Study-level results: Functional assays defining HPV-specific T cells used only a couple of HPV16-positive patients.

The protocol was immunoSEQ multiplex PCR, while the TCRdb copy is restricted to in-frame clones and leaves out a portion. The sample holds about 53,000 clones, roughly 90% seen once. The ends were cut back, 1 base at V and 4 bases at J, with 11 bases in the middle. The germline CDR1 and CDR2 sequences are MGHRA and YSYEKL. The CDR3 is 14 residues long. With respect to this clone: Its target is not known.

The sequences come from blood, collected from a patient who underwent chemoradiotherapy. The receptor was derived from a human donor with HPV-associated anogenital cancer. The rearrangement uses TRBV4-1 and TRBJ2-7; possible D gene TRBD2, 6 bases. CDR3: CASSQGHGGYEQYF. CDR3 nucleotides: TGCGCCAGCAGCCAAGGGCACGGGGGATACGAGCAGTACTTC.